The clone carrying this T cell receptor beta chain has just one count. Per the germline V gene, CDR1 is SGHRS and CDR2 is YFSETQ. This CDR3 comprises 15 residues. J lost 3 bases, V lost 2 bases, and 6 bases had no gene match. The data were produced by immunoSEQ multiplex PCR, yet TCRdb's version contains in-frame clones alone and is incomplete. The sample records 30,000 to 40,000 clones, around nine tenths being singletons. This sample is part of a study of T cell changes during pregnancy in multiple sclerosis. V gene TRBV5-1 combines with J gene TRBJ2-3; 7 bases line up with TRBD1. The sequences come from peripheral blood, collected in the third trimester of pregnancy. The source of this sequence is a female donor in good health, enrolled as a control in a pregnancy study. CDR3 loop: CASSFQGVKTDTQYF. CDR3 coding DNA: TGCGCCAGCAGCTTCCAGGGGGTAAAAACAGATACGCAGTATTTT.